These 2 T cell receptor beta chains originate from one sample sequenced in a study of blood T cell repertoires in COVID-19. Profiling relied on immunoSEQ multiplex PCR, and the TCRdb table lists in-frame clones only, not all of them. Among roughly 460,000 clones, about 90% were seen once, and the ten largest hold 0.65% to 1%. What was sequenced was peripheral blood. The receptors were gathered from a man between 18 and 29 years old with COVID-19, enrolled during active disease.

V and J are TRBV7-9 and TRBJ2-2; the match to TRBD1 covers 8 bases. V trimming: 6 bases; J trimming: 5 bases; junction bases outside the gene matches: 2. CDR3 size: 13 residues. In germline, CDR1 is SEHNR, CDR2 FQNEAQ (reference sequence). This chain's CDR3 is CASRWTGTGELFF. CDR3 sequence (DNA): TGTGCCAGCAGGTGGACAGGGACCGGGGAGCTGTTTTTT.

The rearrangement joins TRBV19 to TRBJ1-1, with D possibly being TRBD1 (6 bases). CDR1 LNHDA and CDR2 SQIVND come from the germline V gene (reference sequence). CDR3 length: 13 residues. V lost 4 bases and J 4 bases, leaving 10 bases between the germline ends. The CDR3: CASSTTGSTEAFF. The CDR3 bases are TGTGCCAGTAGTACGACAGGTAGCACTGAAGCTTTCTTT.